These 11 T cell receptor beta chains were sequenced from one sample in a study of CD8+ T cells in alopecia areata. Treatment of the sample: oral pan-JAK inhibitor, 5-10 mg twice daily. The sequencing template was cDNA reverse transcribed from extracted RNA. Data came from immunoSEQ multiplex PCR; TCRdb stores just in-frame clones and leaves some out. The data show approximately 210,000 clones, under 80% seen once. The input for sequencing was CD4+ T cells sorted from blood, taken at approximately week 49, from a patient treated with tofacitinib. Every receptor here comes from a human donor with alopecia areata.

The rearrangement uses TRBV29-1 and TRBJ2-7; possible D gene TRBD2, 5 bases. Trimming cost V 4 bases and J 2 bases, with 12 bases left between them. The CDR3 contains 13 residues. Per the germline V gene, CDR1 is SQVTM and CDR2 is ANQGSEA. The CDR3 sequence: CSVALPGTYEQYF. CDR3 DNA: TGCAGCGTTGCTCTACCGGGAACCTACGAGCAGTACTTC.

The chain joins TRBV5-1 to TRBJ2-7, with unresolved D. V lost 2 bases and J lost 1, with 10 bases in between. CDR3 length equals 14 residues. Germline assignment: CDR1 SGHRS and CDR2 YFSETQ. The CDR3: CASSLLGISYEQYF. The CDR3 region has the DNA TGCGCCAGCAGCTTATTAGGGATTTCCTACGAGCAGTACTTC.

This chain connects TRBV29-1 to TRBJ1-2, with D perhaps matching TRBD1 (5 bases). The CDR3 loop spans 18 amino acids. Germline V lookup: CDR1 SQVTM, CDR2 ANQGSEA. Deletions cut 6 bases from V and 0 bases from J, with 26 bases between. CDR3 residues: CSVSGTSDNSGPNYGYTF. DNA of the CDR3: TGCAGCGTCTCCGGGACCTCTGATAATTCAGGTCCTAACTATGGCTACACCTTC.

This sequence joins TRBV9 and TRBJ1-2; D gene ambiguous. CDR1 SGDLS and CDR2 YYNGEE come from the germline V gene. Trimming took 3 bases from V and 5 from J, leaving 17 bases between them. The CDR3 sequence is 15 residues long. This CDR3 is CASSEGPNGDYGYTF. The DNA of the CDR3 is TGTGCCAGCAGCGAGGGTCCGAACGGCGATTATGGCTACACCTTC.

This clone was counted ten times or more. The same CDR3 is also encoded by other DNA sequences in this sample. This chain uses TRBV5-1 with TRBJ2-1, with 9 bases fitting TRBD2. This CDR3 has 15 amino acids. Germline V gene data show CDR1 as SGHRS and CDR2 as YFSETQ. V gave up 3 bases and J gave up 2 bases; unmatched junction bases: 3. The CDR3 DNA sequence: TGCGCCAGCAGCTCAAGCGGGGGGACCTACAATGAGCAGTTCTTC. This encodes CASSSSGGTYNEQFF.

The chain has TRBV29-1 and TRBJ2-3, with D possibly TRBD2 on 5 matching bases. Germline CDR1 is SQVTM and CDR2 is ANQGSEA. This CDR3 is 12 amino acids long. Trimming left V 1 base short and J 4 bases short, with 6 bases between. DNA for the CDR3: TGCAGCGTTGAAGGGGGAGCAGATACGCAGTATTTT. Translating gives CSVEGGADTQYF.

The sample holds a few counts of this clone. The gene calls are TRBV27 and TRBJ1-2; no clear D. Germline CDR1 and CDR2: MNHEY and SMNVEV (reference sequence). V was shortened by 6 bases and J by 1 base, with 3 bases between the two germline ends. The CDR3 extends over 11 amino acids. The CDR3 loop reads CASRGNYGYTF. CDR3 nucleotides: TGTGCCAGCAGGGGTAACTATGGCTACACCTTC.

The CDR3 reads CSVAHGEPNIQYF. The CDR3 coding sequence is TGCAGCGTCGCCCACGGGGAGCCGAACATTCAGTACTTC. The chain couples TRBV29-1 to TRBJ2-4, with D tentatively TRBD2 (5 bases). The germline gives CDR1 SQVTM, CDR2 ANQGSEA. The CDR3 contains 13 residues. V lost 6 bases, J lost 7 bases, and 16 bases lay in between.

This clone was found once. The chain links TRBV7-2 to TRBJ2-1, with a tentative D call TRBD2 (5 bases). Germline assignment: CDR1 SGHTA and CDR2 FQGNSA. The CDR3 runs to 12 residues. Between the trimmed V and J ends, which lost 3 bases and 13 bases, there was a span of 13 bases. The CDR3 spells CASSFGGGPQFF. As DNA, the CDR3 is TGTGCCAGCAGCTTTGGTGGCGGGCCCCAGTTCTTC.

The rearrangement uses TRBV28 and TRBJ1-1; D gene uncertain. CDR1 MDHEN and CDR2 SYDVKM come from the germline V gene. The CDR3 sequence is 11 residues long. With 6 bases removed from V and 2 bases from J, the gap between germline ends came to 4 bases. The CDR3 spells CASRLNTEAFF. The CDR3 nucleotides read TGTGCCAGCAGACTCAACACTGAAGCTTTCTTT. Together with reference TRBV28 and TRBJ1-1, the CDR3 gives the full variable domain: DVKVTQSSRYLVKRTGEKVFLECVQDMDHENMFWYRQDPGLGLRLIYFSYDVKMKEKGDIPEGYSVSREKKERFSLILESASTNQTSMYLCASRLNTEAFFGQGTRLTVV.

This clone was picked up a small number of times. J is TRBJ2-3 and V is TRBV12-5; D not resolved. CDR1 is LGHNT and CDR2 is FRNRAP in the germline V gene. V dropped 2 bases and J dropped 3 bases, with 0 bases sitting between them. CDR3 length: 11 amino acids. CDR3 sequence: CASGLTDTQYF. The CDR3 DNA sequence: TGTGCTAGTGGTTTGACAGATACGCAGTATTTT.